These T cell receptor beta chains were read from a single sample in a study of T cell repertoires in cytomegalovirus infection. TCRdb reprocessed the reads via MiXCR and lists one record per CDR3 protein. The sample lists roughly 500,000 distinct CDR3 sequences, around a third occurring once. Antigens of these TCRs are unknown. The material sequenced was cultured PBMCs, taken from culture after CMV antigen stimulation. These receptors were taken from a human donor in good health (CMV status not recorded). Some clones in this sample may be carry-over from other donors' samples. The CDR3 runs from the conserved cysteine through the conserved F or W. Fields, in order: clone size, V gene, D gene, CDR3 length, J gene, CDR3 DNA, CDR3 protein. D genes are given only for firm matches. Where a row states a size, it is once, few, many or the class of an expanded clone; other rows omit it.

clone_size: NA; v_call: TRBV16; d_call: NA; cdr3_length: 14; j_call: TRBJ2-2; cdr3_nt: TGTGCCAGCGGCGACCAGGGGACTTCCGGGGAGCTGTTTTTT; cdr3_aa: CASGDQGTSGELFF
clone_size: NA; v_call: TRBV6-1; d_call: TRBD1; cdr3_length: 16; j_call: TRBJ2-2; cdr3_nt: TGTCCACGAGGGGACATAGGGGGCCCGAACACCGGGGAGCTGTTTTTT; cdr3_aa: CPRGDIGGPNTGELFF
clone_size: NA; v_call: TRBV11-2; d_call: TRBD2; cdr3_length: 16; j_call: TRBJ2-1; cdr3_nt: TGTGCCAGCACCCACCTAGGGCTAGCGGGGGACAATGAGCAGCTCTTC; cdr3_aa: CASTHLGLAGDNEQLF
clone_size: NA; v_call: TRBV4-1; d_call: NA; cdr3_length: 13; j_call: TRBJ1-1; cdr3_nt: TGCGCCAGCAGCCAACTCGGGCGGGATCAAGCTTTCTTT; cdr3_aa: CASSQLGRDQAFF
clone_size: few; v_call: TRBV6-5; d_call: NA; cdr3_length: 13; j_call: TRBJ1-1; cdr3_nt: TGTGCCAGCAGTTACTCCAGGGAGACTCGGGCTTTCTTT; cdr3_aa: CASSYSRETRAFF
clone_size: NA; v_call: TRBV19; d_call: NA; cdr3_length: 13; j_call: TRBJ1-1; cdr3_nt: TGTGCCAGTAGTATAGTCAGGGCGACTGAAGCTTTCTTT; cdr3_aa: CASSIVRATEAFF
clone_size: NA; v_call: TRBV7-9; d_call: NA; cdr3_length: 17; j_call: TRBJ2-1; cdr3_nt: TGTGCCAGCAGCCTTAGGGGGAGGGCTGGGTCCTACAATGAGCAGTTCTTC; cdr3_aa: CASSLRGRAGSYNEQFF
clone_size: many; v_call: TRBV7-2; d_call: NA; cdr3_length: 10; j_call: TRBJ2-1; cdr3_nt: TGTGCCAGCAGTCGCAATGAGCAGTTCTTC; cdr3_aa: CASSRNEQFF
clone_size: NA; v_call: TRBV7-8; d_call: TRBD1; cdr3_length: 18; j_call: TRBJ1-3; cdr3_nt: TGTGCCAGCAGCTATAAAATTGGGACAGGGGCCAAAAGAAACACCATATATTTT; cdr3_aa: CASSYKIGTGAKRNTIYF
clone_size: few; v_call: TRBV7-9; d_call: NA; cdr3_length: 13; j_call: TRBJ1-1; cdr3_nt: TGTGCCAGCAGCGTACACCCGAACACTGAAGCTTTCTTT; cdr3_aa: CASSVHPNTEAFF
clone_size: NA; v_call: TRBV12-3/TRBV12-4; d_call: NA; cdr3_length: 16; j_call: TRBJ2-7; cdr3_nt: TGTGCCAGCAGTGGGCCCGGGTGGGGAACATCCTACGAGCAGTACTTC; cdr3_aa: CASSGPGWGTSYEQYF
clone_size: NA; v_call: TRBV2; d_call: NA; cdr3_length: 12; j_call: TRBJ2-1; cdr3_nt: TGTGCCAGCAGTGAATCATGGGGGTCACAGTTCTTC; cdr3_aa: CASSESWGSQFF
clone_size: many; v_call: TRBV11-3; d_call: TRBD2; cdr3_length: 18; j_call: TRBJ2-1; cdr3_nt: TGTGCCAGCAGCTTAGGAGTTTCTAGCGGGATGCAAGTAGATGAGCAGTTCTTC; cdr3_aa: CASSLGVSSGMQVDEQFF
clone_size: NA; v_call: TRBV7-1; d_call: TRBD2; cdr3_length: 16; j_call: TRBJ2-1; cdr3_nt: TGTGCCAGCACCCCAACTAGCGGTAGCTCCTACAATGAGCAGTTCTTC; cdr3_aa: CASTPTSGSSYNEQFF
clone_size: few; v_call: TRBV12-3/TRBV12-4; d_call: TRBD2; cdr3_length: 15; j_call: TRBJ2-1; cdr3_nt: TGTGCCAGCAGGTTACTAGCGGGAGTGGGGAATGAGCAGTTCTTC; cdr3_aa: CASRLLAGVGNEQFF
clone_size: few; v_call: TRBV4-1; d_call: TRBD2; cdr3_length: 16; j_call: TRBJ2-5; cdr3_nt: TGCGCCAGCAGCCAAGTGTTCAGCGGGGCGCAAGAGACCCAGTACTTC; cdr3_aa: CASSQVFSGAQETQYF
clone_size: NA; v_call: TRBV7-9; d_call: NA; cdr3_length: 12; j_call: TRBJ2-7; cdr3_nt: TGTGCCAGCAGCGGACCGATCTACGAGCAGTACTTC; cdr3_aa: CASSGPIYEQYF
clone_size: NA; v_call: TRBV4-1; d_call: NA; cdr3_length: 14; j_call: TRBJ2-5; cdr3_nt: TGCGCCAGCAGCCAACCTTCTTCCGAAGAGTCCCAGTACTTC; cdr3_aa: CASSQPSSEESQYF
clone_size: NA; v_call: TRBV11-2; d_call: TRBD2; cdr3_length: 16; j_call: TRBJ2-7; cdr3_nt: TGTGCCAGCAGCTTCCCCCAGCCTAGCGGCTCCTACGAGCAGTACTTC; cdr3_aa: CASSFPQPSGSYEQYF
clone_size: NA; v_call: TRBV20-1; d_call: NA; cdr3_length: 12; j_call: TRBJ1-1; cdr3_nt: TGCAGTGCTACAAACCAGAACACTGAAGCTTTCTTT; cdr3_aa: CSATNQNTEAFF
clone_size: few; v_call: TRBV18; d_call: NA; cdr3_length: 14; j_call: TRBJ2-3; cdr3_nt: TGTGCCAGCTCACAGGACGGCTTCACAGATACGCAGTATTTT; cdr3_aa: CASSQDGFTDTQYF
clone_size: many; v_call: TRBV4-3; d_call: NA; cdr3_length: 13; j_call: TRBJ1-2; cdr3_nt: TGCGCCAGCAGCCAAGACTTGGGACATGGCTACACCTTC; cdr3_aa: CASSQDLGHGYTF
clone_size: few; v_call: TRBV12-3/TRBV12-4; d_call: NA; cdr3_length: 11; j_call: TRBJ2-1; cdr3_nt: TGTGCCAGCAGCGAAGGGGGTGAGCAGTTCTTC; cdr3_aa: CASSEGGEQFF
clone_size: NA; v_call: TRBV6-5; d_call: NA; cdr3_length: 13; j_call: TRBJ1-3; cdr3_nt: TGTGCCAGCAGTTACGGGGTTTTGAACACCATATATTTT; cdr3_aa: CASSYGVLNTIYF
clone_size: NA; v_call: TRBV12-3/TRBV12-4; d_call: TRBD2; cdr3_length: 13; j_call: TRBJ2-1; cdr3_nt: TGTGCCAGCACCAGTAGCGGGTTTAATGAGCAGTTCTTC; cdr3_aa: CASTSSGFNEQFF
clone_size: NA; v_call: TRBV19; d_call: TRBD1; cdr3_length: 18; j_call: TRBJ1-5; cdr3_nt: TGTGCCAGTAGTCCTTGGGACAGCCGACAGTATAGCAATCAGCCCCAGCATTTT; cdr3_aa: CASSPWDSRQYSNQPQHF
clone_size: NA; v_call: TRBV20-1; d_call: TRBD1; cdr3_length: 14; j_call: TRBJ2-3; cdr3_nt: TGCAGTGCACCTAGGGACAGGGGTACAGATACGCAGTATTTT; cdr3_aa: CSAPRDRGTDTQYF
clone_size: NA; v_call: TRBV27; d_call: TRBD1; cdr3_length: 14; j_call: TRBJ2-5; cdr3_nt: TGTGCCAGCAGTGTTTTTAGGGGGCTAGAGACCCAGTACTTC; cdr3_aa: CASSVFRGLETQYF
clone_size: few; v_call: TRBV18; d_call: TRBD1; cdr3_length: 15; j_call: TRBJ2-5; cdr3_nt: TGTGCCAGCTCATCCGGGACAGGGGGCGCAGAGACCCAGTACTTC; cdr3_aa: CASSSGTGGAETQYF
clone_size: few; v_call: TRBV7-6; d_call: NA; cdr3_length: 14; j_call: TRBJ1-1; cdr3_nt: TGTGCTAGCACCAACGATGGCCGGGGACGGAAAGCTTTCTTT; cdr3_aa: CASTNDGRGRKAFF
clone_size: NA; v_call: TRBV6-2/TRBV6-3; d_call: NA; cdr3_length: 13; j_call: TRBJ1-1; cdr3_nt: TGTGCCAGCAGGGACGATCCCAACACTGAAGCTTTCTTT; cdr3_aa: CASRDDPNTEAFF
clone_size: NA; v_call: TRBV29-1; d_call: NA; cdr3_length: 12; j_call: TRBJ1-2; cdr3_nt: TGCAGCGTCGACACAGGAGACTATGGCTACACCTTC; cdr3_aa: CSVDTGDYGYTF
clone_size: few; v_call: TRBV19; d_call: TRBD1; cdr3_length: 16; j_call: TRBJ2-7; cdr3_nt: TGTGCCAGTAGTACGATAGGAGGACAGGGGGCGGCGGAGCAGTACTTC; cdr3_aa: CASSTIGGQGAAEQYF
clone_size: NA; v_call: TRBV9; d_call: TRBD2; cdr3_length: 18; j_call: TRBJ2-1; cdr3_nt: TGTGCCAGCAGCGCGAAAACCGCCGGGACTAGATCCAACAATGAGCAGTTCTTC; cdr3_aa: CASSAKTAGTRSNNEQFF
clone_size: NA; v_call: TRBV2; d_call: NA; cdr3_length: 14; j_call: TRBJ2-1; cdr3_nt: TGTGCCAGCAGTTCATCTAGTGCCTACAATGAGCAGTTCTTC; cdr3_aa: CASSSSSAYNEQFF
clone_size: NA; v_call: TRBV19; d_call: TRBD1; cdr3_length: 12; j_call: TRBJ2-1; cdr3_nt: TGTGCCACCACGACAGGGTTTGGTGAGCAGTTCTTC; cdr3_aa: CATTTGFGEQFF
clone_size: NA; v_call: TRBV6-1; d_call: TRBD2; cdr3_length: 17; j_call: TRBJ2-5; cdr3_nt: TGTGCCAGCAGTGAAGCTGGGGCTAGCGGGAGCTACGAGACCCAGTACTTC; cdr3_aa: CASSEAGASGSYETQYF
clone_size: NA; v_call: TRBV12-3/TRBV12-4; d_call: NA; cdr3_length: 15; j_call: TRBJ2-1; cdr3_nt: TGTGCCAGCAGTTTACGCCCGATAAGGGGCGATGAGCAGTTCTTC; cdr3_aa: CASSLRPIRGDEQFF
clone_size: NA; v_call: TRBV7-8; d_call: NA; cdr3_length: 15; j_call: TRBJ1-1; cdr3_nt: TGTGCCAGCAGCTCCCTGCACAGGGCGAACACTGAAGCTTTCTTT; cdr3_aa: CASSSLHRANTEAFF
clone_size: few; v_call: TRBV11-2; d_call: TRBD1; cdr3_length: 19; j_call: TRBJ1-2; cdr3_nt: TGTGCCAGCAGCTCTATACGGGACAGGGGAAAACGCGAAAGGGATGGCTACACCTTC; cdr3_aa: CASSSIRDRGKRERDGYTF
clone_size: NA; v_call: TRBV11-2; d_call: NA; cdr3_length: 16; j_call: TRBJ2-7; cdr3_nt: TGTGCCAGCAGCTTGAGGTCCGCGGTTTCCTCCTACGAGCAGTACTTC; cdr3_aa: CASSLRSAVSSYEQYF
clone_size: few; v_call: TRBV6-1; d_call: NA; cdr3_length: 13; j_call: TRBJ1-5; cdr3_nt: TGTGCCAGCATCCCCGTTAGGGGGCAGCCCCAGCATTTT; cdr3_aa: CASIPVRGQPQHF
clone_size: many; v_call: TRBV5-6; d_call: NA; cdr3_length: 15; j_call: TRBJ2-3; cdr3_nt: TGTGCCAGCAGCTTTTGGGCGCTTAGCACAGATACGCAGTATTTT; cdr3_aa: CASSFWALSTDTQYF
clone_size: NA; v_call: TRBV20-1; d_call: NA; cdr3_length: 14; j_call: TRBJ1-2; cdr3_nt: TGCAGTGCTAGTAAGGCCGGGAGTCTCCGGGGATACACCTTC; cdr3_aa: CSASKAGSLRGYTF
clone_size: many; v_call: TRBV7-2; d_call: NA; cdr3_length: 14; j_call: TRBJ2-3; cdr3_nt: TGTGCCAGCAGCTTTACCCGGATGGCAGATACGCAGTATTTT; cdr3_aa: CASSFTRMADTQYF